These 5 T cell receptor beta chains originate from one sample sequenced in a study of radiotherapy plus CTLA-4 blockade in lung cancer. Produced via immunoSEQ multiplex PCR; TCRdb's table is partial and in-frame only. Of fewer than 150,000 clones listed, 78% are singletons. The sample in question was peripheral blood, obtained from a patient treated with radiotherapy plus ipilimumab. These receptors came from a human donor with non-small cell lung cancer who had a partial response to radiotherapy plus ipilimumab.

The chain is built from TRBV27 and TRBJ1-1; D is possibly TRBD1 (5 bases). Germline values: CDR1 MNHEY, CDR2 SMNVEV (reference sequence). Trimming stripped 6 bases from V and 4 bases from J, with 18 bases between. The CDR3 length is 15 residues. CDR3 sequence reads: CASSWMGGSGTEAFF. CDR3 coding DNA: TGTGCCAGCAGCTGGATGGGGGGTTCGGGCACTGAAGCTTTCTTT.

This rearrangement joins TRBV5-1 to TRBJ2-1; 9 bases are a match to TRBD2. The V and J ends lost 7 bases and 4 bases, in that order; junction bases with no gene match: 6. The length of the CDR3 is 14 residues. The germline V gene has CDR1 SGHRS and CDR2 YFSETQ. The CDR3 reads CASGPSGGYNEQFF. CDR3 sequence (DNA): TGCGCCAGCGGTCCAAGCGGGGGGTACAATGAGCAGTTCTTC. Variable domain in full (rest from reference TRBV5-1 and TRBJ2-1): KAGVTQTPRYLIKTRGQQVTLSCSPISGHRSVSWYQQTPGQGLQFLFEYFSETQRNKGNFPGRFSGRQFSNSRSEMNVSTLELGDSALYLCASGPSGGYNEQFFGPGTRLTVL.

The CDR3 nucleotides are TGTGCCAGCAGTACTGGAGTCTACGAGCAGTACTTC. Translated, it gives CASSTGVYEQYF. The chain recombines TRBV6-1 with TRBJ2-7; D not resolved. Trimming removed 5 bases at V and 3 bases at J, with 8 bases between. The CDR3 has 12 residues. Germline CDR1 reads MNHNS; CDR2 reads SASEGT.

The chain joins TRBV28 to TRBJ2-3; 10 bases align to TRBD1. Germline V gene data show CDR1 as MDHEN and CDR2 as SYDVKM. V lost 6 bases and J lost 6; bases outside the gene matches: 9. The length of the CDR3 is 15 residues. The chain's CDR3 is CASSYKGTGDDTQYF. Here the CDR3 DNA reads TGTGCCAGCAGCTACAAAGGGACAGGGGACGATACGCAGTATTTT.

The chain carries TRBV4-2 and TRBJ2-4, with 9 bases lining up with TRBD2. The CDR3 extends over 21 amino acids. V was clipped by 0 bases and J by 0 bases; unmatched bases: 15. From germline, CDR1 is LGHNA and CDR2 YNFKEQ. The CDR3 DNA reads TGTGCCAGCAGCCAAGATATGAGGACTAGCGTGGCCTCAATAGCCAAAAACATTCAGTACTTC. Protein: CASSQDMRTSVASIAKNIQYF.